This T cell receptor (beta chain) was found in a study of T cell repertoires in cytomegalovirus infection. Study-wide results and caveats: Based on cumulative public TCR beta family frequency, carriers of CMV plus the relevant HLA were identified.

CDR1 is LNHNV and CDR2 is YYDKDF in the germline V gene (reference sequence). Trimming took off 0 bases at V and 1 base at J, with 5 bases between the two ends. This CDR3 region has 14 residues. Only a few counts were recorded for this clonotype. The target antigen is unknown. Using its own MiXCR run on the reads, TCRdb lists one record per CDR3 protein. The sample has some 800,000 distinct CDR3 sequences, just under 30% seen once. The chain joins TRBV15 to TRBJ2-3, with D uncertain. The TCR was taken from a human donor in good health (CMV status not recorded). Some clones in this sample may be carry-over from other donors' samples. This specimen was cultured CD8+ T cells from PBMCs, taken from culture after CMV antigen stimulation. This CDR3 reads CATSRDLGTDTQYF. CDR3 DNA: TGTGCCACCAGCAGAGATCTCGGCACAGATACGCAGTATTTT.